This T cell receptor (beta chain) came from a study of OX40 agonist ivuxolimab in advanced cancers. Background on the study: At doses from 0.01 to 10 mg/kg, patients were given intravenous ivuxolimab every 2 weeks. Partial responses were recorded for three patients, including one with hepatocellular carcinoma and two with cutaneous melanoma.

Here immunoSEQ multiplex PCR was the method, and the copy in TCRdb shows in-frame clones only, minus some. The sample contains around 2,000 clones, about four fifths of which appear only once. Study conclusions and caveats: On average, CD8+ T cells showed a greater number of expanded clones than CD4+. Also showing low normalized T-cell clonal expansion were some of the nonresponders.

As regards this clone: The antigen is unknown.

The sequencing here drew on CD4+ or CD8+ T cells sorted from blood, taken in a trial of the OX40 agonist ivuxolimab. The TCR comes from an adult with an advanced solid tumor such as melanoma, head and neck, liver or kidney cancer.

CDR3 residues: CASSPRWGNDGELFF. The CDR3 region has the DNA TGTGCCAGCAGTCCCCGTTGGGGGAATGACGGGGAGCTGTTTTTT. V is TRBV27 and J is TRBJ2-2; the D call may be TRBD1 or TRBD2 (5 bases each). The CDR3 consists of 15 residues. Germline CDR1 and CDR2: MNHEY and SMNVEV (reference sequence). V was clipped by 5 bases and J by 7 bases, with 17 bases between them.